This entry is about one TCR beta chain. Its target is not known. Measured with immunoSEQ multiplex PCR; TCRdb has only the in-frame clones, and not every one. The sample has 20,000 to 25,000 clones; 97% are singletons. These data belong to a study of B cell selection in AIRE deficiency. Broader study findings: Shared Treg sequences had shorter CDR3s, biased toward rearrangements with few non-templated insertions.

The CDR3 runs to 17 residues. Trimming at V came to 1 base and at J to 4 bases, leaving 12 bases not matched to a gene. In germline, CDR1 is LNHNV, CDR2 YYDKDF (reference sequence). Conventional CD4 T cells were sorted as CD4+CD127+ cells. The receptor's source is a human donor with AIRE deficiency. Sample: conventional CD4+ T cells sorted from PBMCs. The V and J genes are TRBV15 and TRBJ2-7, with TRBD2 matching 8 bases. The CDR3 reads CATSRVIGGAVGYEQYF. Here the CDR3 DNA reads TGTGCCACCAGCAGAGTGATCGGGGGGGCGGTAGGTTACGAGCAGTACTTC.